Presented here are 16 T cell receptor beta chains from one specimen sequenced in a study of blood T cell repertoires in COVID-19. Assay: immunoSEQ multiplex PCR; the TCRdb copy retains only in-frame clones and omits some. The sample includes a few hundred thousand clones, around 87% of them seen just once. The sequenced sample consisted of peripheral blood. The receptors derive from a human donor in a cohort sampled during active COVID-19.

Only one count was recorded for this clone. The gene calls are TRBV5-1 and TRBJ1-2; 7 bases agree with TRBD1. V trimming: 4 bases; J trimming: 6 bases; junction bases outside the gene matches: 12. Germline CDR1 SGHRS, CDR2 YFSETQ. The CDR3 spans 15 residues. CDR3 amino acids: CASSLTTTGSDGYTF. The CDR3 nucleotides read TGCGCCAGCAGCCTTACAACGACAGGGAGTGATGGCTACACCTTC.

The V and J genes are TRBV5-1 and TRBJ1-4; D unclear. CDR1 and CDR2 from the germline V gene are SGHRS and YFSETQ. The V end lost 0 bases, the J end lost 6 bases, and 6 bases lay between the germline ends. CDR3 size: 13 residues. CDR3 amino acids: CASSLDGDEKLFF. CDR3 sequence (DNA): TGCGCCAGCAGCTTGGACGGGGATGAAAAACTGTTTTTT.

This chain connects TRBV19 to TRBJ1-5; perhaps TRBD1 as D (5 bases). The V gene's germline CDR1 is LNHDA and CDR2 SQIVND (reference sequence). This CDR3 has 14 residues. Trimming removed 4 bases from V and 3 bases from J, with 10 bases in between. The CDR3 DNA is TGTGCCAGTAGTACCGACAGACTCAATCAGCCCCAGCATTTT. Translated: CASSTDRLNQPQHF.

CDR3 region: CASSPSRGVLRGVGLDTQYF. CDR3 in DNA: TGTGCCAGCAGCCCTTCTCGGGGGGTGCTTAGGGGAGTTGGGTTAGATACGCAGTATTTT. The chain carries TRBV5-4 and TRBJ2-3, with 7 bases that match TRBD2. The CDR3 totals 20 residues. Germline CDR1 is SGHNT and CDR2 is YYREEE (reference sequence). V was pared by 4 bases and J by 5 bases, with 25 bases of the junction left unmatched.

This rearrangement joins TRBV19 to TRBJ2-5; 12 nucleotides agree with TRBD1. V gave up 9 bases and J gave up 4 bases; unmatched junction bases: 12. This CDR3 has 16 residues. Per germline, CDR1 LNHDA and CDR2 SQIVND (reference sequence). CDR3 in DNA: TGTGCCAGCGGAAAGAATGGGGACAGGGGGCGAGAGACCCAGTACTTC. Translating gives CASGKNGDRGRETQYF.

The chain has TRBV7-7 and TRBJ2-3; D call uncertain. The CDR3 sequence is 15 residues long. Trimming cost V 4 bases and J 1 base, with 12 bases left between them. Germline CDR1 is SSHAT and CDR2 is FNYEAQ (reference sequence). The CDR3 is CASSSALSGTDTQYF. Written as DNA, the CDR3 is TGTGCCAGCAGCTCGGCCCTGAGCGGCACAGATACGCAGTATTTT.

On this clone itself: Other nucleotide sequences from this sample produce the same CDR3. The V call is TRBV2, the J call TRBJ1-1, with D perhaps matching TRBD1 (5 bases). CDR3 size: 13 residues. The germline gives CDR1 SNHLY, CDR2 FYNNEI. The V end lost 6 bases, the J end lost 1 base, and 9 bases lay between the germline ends. For the CDR3, the DNA is TGTGCCAGCAGACCCACAGGGAACACTGAAGCTTTCTTT. Protein: CASRPTGNTEAFF.

V usage is TRBV5-5 and J usage is TRBJ1-4, with D possibly being TRBD1 (6 bases). This CDR3 region has 16 residues. Trimming took 4 bases from V and 6 from J, leaving 19 bases between them. CDR1 and CDR2 (germline): SGHKS, YYEKEE (reference sequence). The CDR3 loop reads CASSARGGQTYEKLFF. The CDR3 nucleotides read TGTGCCAGCAGCGCACGGGGCGGACAGACCTATGAAAAACTGTTTTTT. The complete variable domain, with remaining parts taken from reference TRBV5-5 and TRBJ1-4, reads DAGVTQSPTHLIKTRGQQVTLRCSPISGHKSVSWYQQVLGQGPQFIFQYYEKEERGRGNFPDRFSARQFPNYSSELNVNALLLGDSALYLCASSARGGQTYEKLFFGSGTQLSVL.

The chain has TRBV6-6 and TRBJ2-5, with 7 bases fitting TRBD2. The CDR3 is made up of 15 amino acids. V was pared by 2 bases and J by 2 bases, with 5 bases of the junction left unmatched. Germline V CDR1 and CDR2: MNHNY, SVGAGI (reference sequence). CDR3 in DNA: TGTGCCAGCAGTTACGGGAGGGGACGACAAGAGACCCAGTACTTC. Translating gives CASSYGRGRQETQYF.

This chain connects TRBV3-1 (or the pseudogene TRBV3-2) to TRBJ2-3; 9 bases agree with TRBD2. V lost 1 base to trimming and J lost 6 bases; unmatched junction nucleotides: 17. In germline, CDR1 is LGHDT, CDR2 YNNKEL (reference sequence). This CDR3 has 19 residues. As DNA, the CDR3 is TGTGCCAGCAGCCAAGTTTTGGAGTCTAGCGGGGCCGGCTTGGATACGCAGTATTTT. This encodes CASSQVLESSGAGLDTQYF.

V is TRBV30 and J is TRBJ2-7; 12 bases line up with TRBD2. In germline, CDR1 is GTSNPN, CDR2 SVGIG (reference sequence). This CDR3 has 14 residues. V dropped 4 bases and J dropped 3; count of bases not matched to a gene: 4. This chain's CDR3 is CAWNRLAGDYEQYF. The CDR3 DNA reads TGTGCCTGGAATAGACTAGCGGGGGACTACGAGCAGTACTTC.

The CDR3 DNA reads TGTGCCAGCACCCCAGGGTTGGGTGAGCAGTTCTTC. Amino acid sequence: CASTPGLGEQFF. The chain carries TRBV7-9 and TRBJ2-1, with D maybe TRBD1 (5 bases). The germline gives CDR1 SEHNR, CDR2 FQNEAQ (reference sequence). This CDR3 is built from 12 residues. V was pared by 7 bases and J by 9 bases, with 13 bases between.

The chain is built from TRBV7-2 and TRBJ2-7; D is undetermined. CDR3 length: 15 residues. The germline V gene has CDR1 SGHTA and CDR2 FQGNSA. Trimming left V 1 base short and J 0 bases short, with 10 bases between. The DNA for the CDR3 is TGTGCCAGCAGCTTAGTGGCGGTGAGCTCCTACGAGCAGTACTTC. This sequence encodes CASSLVAVSSYEQYF.

The rearrangement uses TRBV5-1 and TRBJ2-1, with 9 bases matching TRBD1. V was clipped by 4 bases and J by 9 bases; unmatched bases: 14. CDR3 length equals 16 residues. In germline, CDR1 is SGHRS, CDR2 YFSETQ. The CDR3 sequence: CASSRIKQGAHGEQFF. The CDR3 DNA reads TGCGCCAGCAGCCGCATAAAACAGGGGGCGCATGGTGAGCAGTTCTTC.

The chain uses TRBV9 and TRBJ2-3; D may be TRBD1 (6 bases). The CDR3 length is 15 residues. Germline V gene lookup returns CDR1 SGDLS and CDR2 YYNGEE. Trimming stripped 2 bases from V and 6 bases from J, with 16 bases between. The CDR3 nucleotides are TGTGCCAGCAGCGTCACAGGGAACCCCGGGGATACGCAGTATTTT. This translates into CASSVTGNPGDTQYF.

This clone was recorded only once. The CDR3 DNA reads as TGTGCCACCAGTGACCCCACAGGTTACGAGCAGTACTTC. It encodes CATSDPTGYEQYF. This chain links TRBV24-1 with TRBJ2-7; D perhaps matches TRBD1 (5 bases). CDR1 is KGHDR and CDR2 is SFDVKD in the germline V gene. This CDR3 spans 13 amino acids. V shed 4 bases and J shed 4 bases, with 10 bases lying between them.